This TCR beta chain is from a study of cytomegalovirus exposure and HLA in healthy donors. As for the study in general: Of the donors genotyped, several hundred in all, 75% to 85% fell in the Caucasian-associated ancestry cluster.

PCR amplification relied on 60 Vbeta primers (plus 13 Jbeta primers). Assay used: immunoSEQ multiplex PCR; TCRdb lists only in-frame clones, some missing. The sample data list about 72,000 clones. The CDR3 is 15 amino acids. Trimming removed 2 bases from V and 4 bases from J; junction bases left unmatched: 4. Germline V gene data show CDR1 as SGHTA and CDR2 as FQGTGA. This TCR came from a woman in her thirties or forties in good health and CMV-seropositive. The chain carries TRBV7-3 and TRBJ2-5; 10 positions match TRBD2. Source material: PBMCs. The CDR3 DNA sequence: TGTGCCAGCAGCTTACCAGCGGGGGGGGTAGAGACCCAGTACTTC. As protein: CASSLPAGGVETQYF.